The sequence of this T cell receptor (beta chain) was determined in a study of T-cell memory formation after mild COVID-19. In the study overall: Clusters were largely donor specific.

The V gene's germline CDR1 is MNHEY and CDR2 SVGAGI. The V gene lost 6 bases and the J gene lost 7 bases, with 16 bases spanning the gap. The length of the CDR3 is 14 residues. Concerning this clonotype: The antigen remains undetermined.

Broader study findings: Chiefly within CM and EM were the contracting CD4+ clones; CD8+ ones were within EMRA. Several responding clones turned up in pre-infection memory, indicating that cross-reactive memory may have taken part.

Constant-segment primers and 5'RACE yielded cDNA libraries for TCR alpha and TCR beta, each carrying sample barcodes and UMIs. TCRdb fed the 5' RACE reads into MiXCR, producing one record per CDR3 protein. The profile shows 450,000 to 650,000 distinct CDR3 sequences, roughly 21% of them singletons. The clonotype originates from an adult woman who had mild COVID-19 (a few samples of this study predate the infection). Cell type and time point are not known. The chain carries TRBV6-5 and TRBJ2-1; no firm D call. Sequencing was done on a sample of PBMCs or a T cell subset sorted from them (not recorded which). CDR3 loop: CASSPLQSPNEQFF. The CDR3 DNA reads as TGTGCCAGCAGCCCATTACAGTCACCTAATGAGCAGTTCTTC.